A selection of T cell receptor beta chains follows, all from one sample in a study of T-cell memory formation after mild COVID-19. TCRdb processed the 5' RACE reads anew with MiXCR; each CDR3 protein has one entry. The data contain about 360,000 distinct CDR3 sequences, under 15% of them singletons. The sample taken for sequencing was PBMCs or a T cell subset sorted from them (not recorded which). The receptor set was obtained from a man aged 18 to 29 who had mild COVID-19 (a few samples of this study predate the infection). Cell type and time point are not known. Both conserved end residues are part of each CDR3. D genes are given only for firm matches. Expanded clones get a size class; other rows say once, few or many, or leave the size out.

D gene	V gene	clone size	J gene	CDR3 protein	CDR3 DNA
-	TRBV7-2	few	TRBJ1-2	CASSLAGVRDLNYGYTF	TGTGCCAGCAGCTTAGCGGGAGTAAGAGACTTGAACTATGGCTACACCTTC
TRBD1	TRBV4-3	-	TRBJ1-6	CASSQEMGTAVMVSPLHF	TGCGCCAGCAGCCAGGAAATGGGGACAGCTGTTATGGTTTCACCCCTCCACTTT
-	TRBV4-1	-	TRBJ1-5	CASSPRGDYQPQHF	TGCGCCAGCAGCCCCCGGGGGGATTATCAGCCCCAGCATTTT
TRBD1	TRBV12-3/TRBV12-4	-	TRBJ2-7	CASSLTGDVYEQYF	TGTGCCAGCAGTTTGACAGGGGACGTCTACGAGCAGTACTTC
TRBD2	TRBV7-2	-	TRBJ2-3	CASSWTRETDTQYF	TGTGCCAGCAGCTGGACTAGGGAGACAGATACGCAGTATTTT
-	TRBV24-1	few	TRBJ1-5	CATSGESNQPQHF	TGTGCCACCAGTGGGGAGTCCAATCAGCCCCAGCATTTT
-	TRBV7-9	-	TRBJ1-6	CASSFVGSYNSPLHF	TGTGCCAGCAGCTTCGTCGGCTCCTATAATTCACCCCTCCACTTT
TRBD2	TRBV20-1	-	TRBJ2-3	CSASGGGRTDTQYF	TGCAGTGCTTCCGGGGGGGGTCGAACAGATACGCAGTATTTT
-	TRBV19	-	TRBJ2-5	CASSIGRDQETQYF	TGTGCCAGTAGTATTGGCAGGGACCAAGAGACCCAGTACTTC
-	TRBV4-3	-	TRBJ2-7	CASSQGAGIRYEQYF	TGCGCCAGCAGCCAAGGGGCCGGAATTCGGTACGAGCAGTACTTC
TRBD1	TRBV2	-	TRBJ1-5	CASRQGGQPQHF	TGTGCCAGTAGACAGGGGGGTCAGCCCCAGCATTTT
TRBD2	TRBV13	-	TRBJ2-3	CASSTVGWTSGESSTDTQYF	TGTGCCAGCAGCACCGTAGGATGGACTAGCGGGGAGTCTAGCACAGATACGCAGTATTTT
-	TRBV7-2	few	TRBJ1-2	CASSPGGADVYGYTF	TGTGCCAGCAGCCCGGGTGGGGCAGACGTCTATGGCTACACCTTC
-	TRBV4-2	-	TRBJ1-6	CASSQVMGDKNSPLHF	TGTGCCAGCAGCCAAGTCATGGGGGACAAGAATTCACCCCTCCACTTT
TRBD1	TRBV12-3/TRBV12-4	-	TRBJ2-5	CASSLGDRVETQYF	TGTGCCAGCAGTTTAGGGGACAGGGTGGAGACCCAGTACTTC
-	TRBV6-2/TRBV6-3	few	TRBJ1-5	CASTAGSYQPQHF	TGTGCCAGCACCGCCGGGTCCTATCAGCCCCAGCATTTT
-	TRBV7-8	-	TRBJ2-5	CASHSQANGQETQYF	TGTGCCAGCCACTCACAGGCGAACGGGCAAGAGACCCAGTACTTC
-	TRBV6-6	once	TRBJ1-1	CASRRTGDTEAFF	TGTGCCAGCAGACGGACGGGGGACACTGAAGCTTTCTTT
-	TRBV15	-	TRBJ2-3	CATSRGGLADTQYF	TGTGCCACCAGCAGAGGGGGCCTCGCAGATACGCAGTATTTT
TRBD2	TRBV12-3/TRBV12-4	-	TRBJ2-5	CASSLGLAGLQETQYF	TGTGCCAGCAGTTTAGGGCTAGCGGGGCTCCAAGAGACCCAGTACTTC
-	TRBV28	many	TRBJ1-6	CASSPMGALNSPLHF	TGTGCCAGCAGCCCGATGGGGGCGCTTAATTCACCCCTCCACTTT